The clone carrying this T cell receptor beta chain turned up a few times. This sample was taken from a study of CD8+CD57+ T cells in acquired aplastic anemia. Study-level background: Across the sorted CD4+ and CD8+ cells, DNA amounts averaged about 3 ug.

Patients included in sequencing had previously demonstrated CD8+CD57+ cell expansion by flow cytometry. CDR3 length equals 11 residues. CDR1 LNHDA and CDR2 SQIVND come from the germline V gene (reference sequence). The V and J ends lost 9 bases and 2 bases respectively, with 7 bases between them. Profiling that covered TCR beta VDJ and CDR3 relied on genomic DNA as its template. TCRdb re-called the reads with MiXCR, one entry per CDR3 protein. The sample has under 200,000 distinct CDR3 sequences, over 40% seen once. This sequence joins TRBV19 and TRBJ1-2; the D is unclear. The receptor comes from a human donor with aplastic anemia. Sequenced: sorted CD4+, CD8+, or CD8+CD57+ T cells (not recorded which) from PBMCs. CDR3 in DNA: TGTGCCAGCACAGAGAACTATGGCTACACCTTC. Amino acids: CASTENYGYTF.